The sequence of this TCR beta chain was determined in a study of blood T cell repertoires in COVID-19. Study details: Some COVID-19 samples were acute and others convalescent; all came from the United States, Italy and Spain.

CDR1 SGHVS and CDR2 FNYEAQ come from the germline V gene. Trimming left V 1 base short and J 12 bases short, with 12 bases between. There are 12 residues in the CDR3. The table came from immunoSEQ multiplex PCR; TCRdb's copy has only in-frame clones and leaves some out. This table holds 40,000 to 55,000 clones, 70% to 80% found once. This clone was seen ten or more times. The V call is TRBV7-6, the J call TRBJ1-1; TRBD1 is a possible D gene (5 bases). This clonotype was obtained from a man between 65 and 79 years old with acute or convalescent COVID-19. Sequencing was done on a sample of peripheral blood. This CDR3 is CASSLVGEESFF. The CDR3 DNA sequence: TGTGCCAGCAGCTTAGTAGGGGAAGAGTCTTTCTTT.